This record concerns one T cell receptor beta chain sequence. CDR3 length: 16 residues. Germline CDR1 and CDR2: MNHEY and SVGEGT. Losses at the gene ends were 4 bases for V and 4 bases for J; bases not matched to a gene: 9. The data were obtained in a study of early T cells in non-severe SARS-CoV-2 infection. About the research overall: Unsorted whole-blood RNA was sequenced in bulk, leaving chains unpaired.

TCRdb used MiXCR to reprocess the 5' RACE reads, holding one entry per CDR3 protein. The sample includes 75,000 to 100,000 distinct CDR3 sequences, 11% to 15% of them seen just once. This TCR was sampled from an adult who was a healthcare worker with PCR-confirmed SARS-CoV-2 infection or an uninfected control (not recorded which). The chain uses TRBV6-2 or TRBV6-3 and TRBJ1-2, with 10 bases matching TRBD1. Sequencing was done on a sample of whole blood. The chain's CDR3 is CASSSLPGQGSYGYTF. The CDR3 bases are TGTGCCAGCAGTTCCTTACCGGGACAGGGGTCCTATGGCTACACCTTC.